A selection of T cell receptor beta chains follows, all from one sample in a study of T cells after yellow fever vaccination. TCRdb redid the calling of the 5' RACE reads with MiXCR, one entry per CDR3 protein. This table holds 120,000 or so distinct CDR3 sequences, 15% found once. The specimen comprised CD8+ T cells sorted from PBMCs, sampled 5 days after the yellow fever booster vaccination. These receptors were collected from a man between 18 and 29 years old who received the YFV17D yellow fever vaccine. Both conserved end residues are part of each CDR3. The D gene is left open where the match is weak. Rows may omit the clone size; those that give it use once, few, many or a size class.

CDR3,DNA,size,V,D,J
CASSVTGQGAGEQYF,TGTGCCAGCAGCGTCACGGGACAGGGGGCCGGAGAGCAGTACTTC,.,TRBV9,TRBD1,TRBJ2-7
CSVAPMNTEAFF,TGCAGCGTTGCCCCCATGAACACTGAAGCTTTCTTT,few,TRBV29-1,.,TRBJ1-1
CASALGLGGSSGYTF,TGTGCCAGCGCATTAGGGCTGGGGGGCTCGTCTGGCTACACCTTC,few,TRBV27,.,TRBJ1-2
CASSKGTFPDTQYF,TGTGCCAGCAGCAAAGGGACTTTCCCAGATACGCAGTATTTT,.,TRBV6-5,.,TRBJ2-3
CASSLEGIVGTDTQYF,TGTGCCAGCAGCTTAGAGGGGATTGTCGGCACAGATACGCAGTATTTT,few,TRBV7-6,.,TRBJ2-3
CASSGRLDTQYF,TGTGCCAGCAGTGGGCGTCTAGATACGCAGTATTTT,.,TRBV25-1,.,TRBJ2-3
CASSVGASYGYTF,TGTGCCAGCAGCGTAGGGGCTTCCTATGGCTACACCTTC,.,TRBV9,.,TRBJ1-2
CASSPAVRPGGSYEQYF,TGTGCCAGCAGCCCAGCGGTCCGGCCAGGGGGCTCGTACGAGCAGTACTTC,many,TRBV7-9,TRBD1,TRBJ2-7
CASSQDHAEVGGYTF,TGTGCCAGCAGCCAAGATCACGCCGAGGTGGGTGGCTACACCTTC,.,TRBV3-1,.,TRBJ1-2
CASSFGTGNPYEQYF,TGTGCCAGCAGCTTCGGGACAGGGAATCCCTACGAGCAGTACTTC,.,TRBV7-9,TRBD1,TRBJ2-7
CSVVTGGDYGYTF,TGCAGCGTTGTAACAGGGGGAGACTATGGCTACACCTTC,few,TRBV29-1,TRBD1,TRBJ1-2
CASSVGSGQDYEQYF,TGTGCCAGCAGCGTAGGTTCCGGGCAGGACTACGAGCAGTACTTC,few,TRBV9,.,TRBJ2-7
CASSLDRTNYGYTF,TGTGCCAGCAGCTTAGACAGAACTAACTATGGCTACACCTTC,.,TRBV7-2,.,TRBJ1-2
CASTLRVEEPGELFF,TGTGCCAGCACCCTGAGGGTCGAGGAGCCCGGGGAGCTGTTTTTT,few,TRBV27,.,TRBJ2-2
CASSITGGGETQYF,TGTGCCAGTAGTATAACAGGGGGCGGAGAGACCCAGTACTTC,many,TRBV19,TRBD1,TRBJ2-5
CASSVPLQESSYNSPLHF,TGTGCCAGCAGCGTCCCCCTTCAGGAAAGCTCCTATAATTCACCCCTCCACTTT,many,TRBV7-8,.,TRBJ1-6
CASSAGGGQETQYF,TGTGCCAGCAGTGCGGGGGGAGGGCAAGAGACCCAGTACTTC,few,TRBV12-3/TRBV12-4,TRBD2,TRBJ2-5
CDSSVSSGANVLTF,TGTGACAGCAGCGTTTCCTCTGGGGCCAACGTCCTGACTTTC,.,TRBV27,.,TRBJ2-6
CASSQDNTDPYNEQFF,TGTGCCAGCAGCCAAGATAATACAGACCCTTACAATGAGCAGTTCTTC,.,TRBV3-1,.,TRBJ2-1
CASSQMGGDNQPQHF,TGTGCCAGCAGCCAGATGGGCGGGGACAATCAGCCCCAGCATTTT,.,TRBV3-1,.,TRBJ1-5
CASSNTGALEQYF,TGCGCCAGCAGCAATACAGGAGCCTTGGAGCAGTACTTC,few,TRBV4-1,.,TRBJ2-7
CASSLSGDEQFF,TGTGCCAGCAGTTTGTCCGGGGATGAGCAGTTCTTC,few,TRBV12-3/TRBV12-4,.,TRBJ2-1
CASSLGERGGNEQFF,TGCGCCAGCAGCTTAGGCGAGCGGGGAGGCAATGAGCAGTTCTTC,few,TRBV5-1,TRBD2,TRBJ2-1
CASSFLPYKAYEQYF,TGTGCCAGCAGTTTCTTGCCTTACAAAGCCTACGAGCAGTACTTC,.,TRBV6-6,.,TRBJ2-7
CASSQESGNTDTQYF,TGCGCCAGCAGCCAAGAAAGCGGTAACACAGATACGCAGTATTTT,.,TRBV4-1,.,TRBJ2-3
CASSVYRNTGELFF,TGTGCCAGCAGCGTATATAGGAACACCGGGGAGCTGTTTTTT,.,TRBV9,.,TRBJ2-2
CASSRTWSGDGELFF,TGTGCCAGCAGTCGGACCTGGAGCGGGGACGGGGAGCTGTTTTTT,.,TRBV6-1,TRBD2,TRBJ2-2
CASSLPGQGVTNTEAFF,TGTGCCAGCAGCTTACCCGGACAGGGGGTAACGAACACTGAAGCTTTCTTT,.,TRBV7-2,TRBD1,TRBJ1-1
CASSVAGLGYGYTF,TGTGCCAGCAGCGTAGCCGGGTTGGGCTATGGCTACACCTTC,few,TRBV9,.,TRBJ1-2
CASSVASSGGAWSYNEQFF,TGTGCCAGCAGCGTAGCCAGTAGCGGGGGGGCCTGGTCCTACAATGAGCAGTTCTTC,few,TRBV9,TRBD2,TRBJ2-1
CASSHRDRGLYTQYF,TGTGCCAGCAGCCACAGGGACAGGGGGCTTTATACGCAGTATTTT,few,TRBV13,TRBD1,TRBJ2-3
CSVDQDSPYNEQFF,TGCAGCGTTGACCAGGATTCACCCTACAATGAGCAGTTCTTC,.,TRBV29-1,.,TRBJ2-1
CASSQYPGGSNQPQHF,TGCGCCAGCAGCCAATACCCGGGGGGGAGCAATCAGCCCCAGCATTTT,.,TRBV4-1,.,TRBJ1-5
CASTDSGGAGDTQYF,TGTGCCAGCACCGATAGCGGGGGGGCAGGAGATACGCAGTATTTT,.,TRBV11-2,TRBD2,TRBJ2-3
CASTLGGDLTNEQFF,TGTGCCAGCACCCTCGGGGGGGACTTAACCAATGAGCAGTTCTTC,many,TRBV9,TRBD2,TRBJ2-1
CASSSRKGVPQETQYF,TGTGCCAGCAGCTCCCGCAAAGGGGTTCCCCAAGAGACCCAGTACTTC,few,TRBV7-9,.,TRBJ2-5
CASSLTGTGANEQYF,TGTGCCAGCAGTTTAACCGGGACAGGGGCTAACGAGCAGTACTTC,few,TRBV27,TRBD1,TRBJ2-7
CASSQTSGGETTEETQYF,TGTGCCAGCAGTCAGACTAGCGGGGGGGAGACAACAGAAGAGACCCAGTACTTC,few,TRBV6-4,TRBD2,TRBJ2-5
CASSLTPPEETQYF,TGTGCCAGCAGCCTTACACCGCCGGAGGAGACCCAGTACTTC,few,TRBV6-6,.,TRBJ2-5
CASSFLRDGYEQYF,TGTGCCAGCAGCTTTTTAAGGGACGGCTACGAGCAGTACTTC,once,TRBV7-2,.,TRBJ2-7
CASSTEVVYGYTF,TGTGCCAGCAGCACAGAGGTGGTCTATGGCTACACCTTC,.,TRBV7-9,.,TRBJ1-2
CASSQVPRSYTEAFF,TGTGCCAGCAGCCAAGTACCGCGGAGTTACACTGAAGCTTTCTTT,.,TRBV14,.,TRBJ1-1
CASSHQGAGQETQYF,TGTGCCAGCAGTCACCAGGGCGCGGGGCAAGAGACCCAGTACTTC,.,TRBV12-3/TRBV12-4,.,TRBJ2-5
CASSYPVQGRQGYTF,TGTGCCAGCAGTTACCCCGTCCAGGGGAGACAGGGCTACACCTTC,.,TRBV6-2/TRBV6-3,.,TRBJ1-2
CASSPGRLAYYNEQFF,TGCGCCAGCAGCCCCGGTCGGCTAGCCTATTACAATGAGCAGTTCTTC,.,TRBV4-1,.,TRBJ2-1
CASSFRETSTDTQYF,TGTGCCAGCAGCTTTCGGGAGACTAGCACAGATACGCAGTATTTT,few,TRBV7-9,.,TRBJ2-3
CASSQGLGRGTEAFF,TGCGCCAGCAGCCAAGGGTTAGGGAGGGGCACTGAAGCTTTCTTT,.,TRBV4-1,.,TRBJ1-1
CASSQKQKVFVSSGDPSNYEQYF,TGTGCCAGCAGCCAAAAGCAAAAGGTTTTCGTGTCTAGCGGGGACCCATCAAACTACGAGCAGTACTTC,.,TRBV3-1,TRBD2,TRBJ2-7
CASSLAYDNEQFF,TGTGCCAGCAGCTTAGCGTACGACAATGAGCAGTTCTTC,.,TRBV7-8,.,TRBJ2-1
CASSRGQAIDEQYF,TGTGCCAGCAGCCGGGGACAGGCTATCGACGAGCAGTACTTC,.,TRBV7-9,TRBD1,TRBJ2-7